The present entry profiles one TCR beta chain with its context. The antigen is unknown. CDR1 MDHEN and CDR2 SYDVKM come from the germline V gene. This CDR3 is 13 amino acids long. V was pared by 5 bases and J by 8 bases, with 15 bases between. The data were obtained in a study of T cell responses to AZD1222 COVID-19 vaccine. Sequenced by immunoSEQ multiplex PCR; TCRdb stores in-frame clones only, minus some. The table lists 100,000 to 130,000 clones, roughly nine tenths of them singletons, with around 6.7% in the top ten. Study results and caveats: A mostly white British donor set with more females was recruited, and clonal diversity was possibly underestimated. No repertoire was sampled before or during the peak T cell response, only after it. Vaccine-related CD4 TCRs covered spike, predominating at 160-218 and 743-854. Close to half of all spike-specific TCRs reportedly target regions of the variants that are unmutated.

The starting material was peripheral blood, obtained on day 0 of AZD1222 vaccination. This chain uses TRBV28 with TRBJ1-2; tentatively, D is TRBD1 (6 bases). The receptor was isolated from an adult in good health. The CDR3 reads CASSIPQGKGYTF. In DNA, the CDR3 is TGTGCCAGCAGTATACCGCAGGGGAAAGGCTACACCTTC.